Listed below are T cell receptor beta chains from one sample, sequenced in a study of vaccination effects on CD4 cells after COVID-19. Some clones are missing from TCRdb's copy, which holds only in-frame ones; the method was immunoSEQ multiplex PCR. The table shows roughly 41,000 clones, with 77% occurring only once. Antigen specificity for these receptors is unknown. Sequencing used CD4+ T cells from PBMCs cultured with HCoV-NL63 spike peptides, obtained before COVID-19 vaccination. These receptors all stem from a human donor who received a COVID-19 vaccine. Both conserved end residues are trimmed from each CDR3. Clone size, where shown, is once, few, many, or a class for clones that have expanded.

j_call: TRBJ1-1
clone_size: NA
v_call: TRBV14
cdr3_aa: ASSQAGDGRGIMNTEAF

j_call: TRBJ2-6
clone_size: NA
v_call: TRBV7-6
cdr3_aa: ASSPALNVLT

j_call: TRBJ1-6
clone_size: NA
v_call: TRBV9
cdr3_aa: ASSIDLLNSPLH

j_call: TRBJ2-3
clone_size: NA
v_call: TRBV14
cdr3_aa: ASSQGRSSGTDTQY

j_call: TRBJ1-2
clone_size: NA
v_call: TRBV6-5
cdr3_aa: ASSYSTGGEYGYT

j_call: TRBJ1-1
clone_size: NA
v_call: TRBV18
cdr3_aa: ASSQIQGEWFEAF

j_call: TRBJ1-2
clone_size: NA
v_call: TRBV29-1
cdr3_aa: SVEDLAGLGGYT

j_call: TRBJ2-6
clone_size: NA
v_call: TRBV5-5
cdr3_aa: ASSSTGAGANVLT

j_call: TRBJ1-2
clone_size: NA
v_call: TRBV6-5
cdr3_aa: ASGLGQGADYGYT

j_call: TRBJ1-3
clone_size: few
v_call: TRBV5-1
cdr3_aa: ASSGLTGGSSGNTIY

j_call: TRBJ1-2
clone_size: NA
v_call: TRBV11-2
cdr3_aa: ASSWGTVVGYT

j_call: TRBJ1-1
clone_size: NA
v_call: TRBV18
cdr3_aa: ASSPGIFSDLNTEAF

j_call: TRBJ1-5
clone_size: NA
v_call: TRBV5-1
cdr3_aa: ASKEGASNQPQH

j_call: TRBJ2-2
clone_size: NA
v_call: TRBV5-1
cdr3_aa: ASSLAGGELF

j_call: TRBJ2-2
clone_size: few
v_call: TRBV7-2
cdr3_aa: ASSLRGELF

j_call: TRBJ1-4
clone_size: once
v_call: TRBV6-5
cdr3_aa: ASSSSAVPNEKLF

j_call: TRBJ1-3
clone_size: NA
v_call: TRBV2
cdr3_aa: ATRPGQGMLSGNTIY

j_call: TRBJ1-2
clone_size: NA
v_call: TRBV6-2/TRBV6-3
cdr3_aa: ASSYFSSTYGYT

j_call: TRBJ1-1
clone_size: NA
v_call: TRBV18
cdr3_aa: ASSPKIIEDTEAF

j_call: TRBJ2-2
clone_size: NA
v_call: TRBV9
cdr3_aa: ASSVVGQGSTGELF